This entry lists 18 T cell receptor beta chains sequenced from one sample in a study of blood T cell repertoires in COVID-19. The data were produced by immunoSEQ multiplex PCR, yet TCRdb's version contains in-frame clones alone and is incomplete. The table lists under 150,000 clones, 75% to 90% of them singletons. Sequenced sample: peripheral blood. Receptors originate from a man aged 45 to 65 with active or convalescent COVID-19.

The rearrangement uses TRBV2 and TRBJ2-7; 8 bases are shared with TRBD1. Germline V gives CDR1 SNHLY, CDR2 FYNNEI. The trim removed 5 bases at V and 6 bases at J, leaving 12 bases unmatched. CDR3 length: 15 residues. DNA for the CDR3: TGTGCCAGCAGTACCCTGGACAGGGCAGGTGGCGAGCAGTACTTC. Translated: CASSTLDRAGGEQYF. Looking up the rest from reference TRBV2 and TRBJ2-7 gives the full variable domain: EPEVTQTPSHQVTQMGQEVILRCVPISNHLYFYWYRQILGQKVEFLVSFYNNEISEKSEIFDDQFSVERPDGSNFTLKIRSTKLEDSAMYFCASSTLDRAGGEQYFGPGTRLTVT.

The chain employs TRBV7-9 and TRBJ2-1, with TRBD1 identical over 7 bases. Germline CDR1 is SEHNR and CDR2 is FQNEAQ (reference sequence). The CDR3 is made up of 15 amino acids. Losses at the gene ends were 2 bases for V and 4 bases for J; bases not matched to a gene: 5. CDR3 in amino acids: CASSLIGTEYNEQFF. In DNA, the CDR3 is TGTGCCAGCAGCTTAATCGGGACAGAGTACAATGAGCAGTTCTTC. The variable domain in full, completed from reference TRBV7-9 and TRBJ2-1, reads DTGVSQNPRHKITKRGQNVTFRCDPISEHNRLYWYRQTLGQGPEFLTYFQNEAQLEKSRLLSDRFSAERPKGSFSTLEIQRTEQGDSAMYLCASSLIGTEYNEQFFGPGTRLTVL.

This clone was seen a single time. The chain couples TRBV9 to TRBJ1-2, with 8 bases that match TRBD1. This CDR3 contains 14 residues. Trimming removed 4 bases from V and 8 bases from J; junction bases left unmatched: 10. Looked up from germline, CDR1 is SGDLS and CDR2 is YYNGEE. The CDR3 spells CASSLGQDAIGYTF. The CDR3 DNA is TGTGCCAGCAGCCTGGGACAGGATGCTATAGGCTACACCTTC.

This chain links TRBV29-1 with TRBJ2-3, with a tentative D call TRBD1 (5 bases). Germline CDR1 SQVTM, CDR2 ANQGSEA. CDR3 length: 14 residues. Deletions cut 6 bases from V and 6 bases from J, with 19 bases between. CDR3 sequence (DNA): TGCAGCGTAAGACCAGGGCGCCTGGCGGATACGCAGTATTTT. Its translation is CSVRPGRLADTQYF.

V is TRBV9 and J is TRBJ2-7; possible D gene TRBD1, 5 bases. Trimming shortened V by 0 bases and J by 5 bases, and 12 bases separated the two germline ends. Germline CDR1 SGDLS, CDR2 YYNGEE. The length of the CDR3 is 14 residues. Written as DNA, the CDR3 is TGTGCCAGCAGCGTAGTTTCAGGGTCGGACGAGCAGTACTTC. Its protein product is CASSVVSGSDEQYF.

The V call is TRBV7-8, the J call TRBJ1-3; 7 nucleotides agree with TRBD1. The CDR3 is 17 amino acids. The V segment lost 6 bases and the J segment 0 bases; nucleotides outside the gene matches: 11. Per germline, CDR1 SGHVS and CDR2 FQNEAQ. For the CDR3, the DNA is TGTGCCAGCAGACATTCCGGGACAGCGAGCTCTGGAAACACCATATATTTT. As protein: CASRHSGTASSGNTIYF.

This clone was found a few times. This chain links TRBV29-1 with TRBJ2-1, with TRBD2 identical over 15 bases. The CDR3 consists of 14 residues. Trimming took 6 bases from V and 8 from J; bases not matched to a gene: 5. The V gene's germline CDR1 is SQVTM and CDR2 ANQGSEA. This chain's CDR3 is CSVGTSGRSHEQFF. CDR3 DNA sequence: TGCAGCGTGGGGACTAGCGGGAGGTCCCATGAGCAGTTCTTC.

The chain combines TRBV6-5 with TRBJ2-1, with 9 bases aligning to TRBD1. Germline loops: CDR1 MNHEY, CDR2 SVGAGI. V was pared by 4 bases and J by 3 bases, with 4 bases of the junction left unmatched. CDR3 length equals 15 residues. The CDR3 DNA reads as TGTGCCAGCAGTTCCCGGACAGGGGACTACAATGAGCAGTTCTTC. Translation: CASSSRTGDYNEQFF.

The V gene is TRBV9, the J gene TRBJ1-6, with D perhaps TRBD1 (6 bases). The CDR3 loop spans 13 amino acids. In germline, CDR1 is SGDLS, CDR2 YYNGEE. Between the trimmed V and J ends, which lost 5 bases and 9 bases, there was a span of 12 bases. The CDR3 nucleotides are TGTGCCAGCAGAAGGACAGAAACTTCACCCCTCCACTTT. It yields the protein CASRRTETSPLHF.

CDR3 residues: CASKYRAVSDTEAFF. The CDR3 DNA follows: TGTGCCAGTAAATACAGGGCAGTGTCAGACACTGAAGCTTTCTTT. The gene calls are TRBV19 and TRBJ1-1; D may be TRBD1 (6 bases). This CDR3 has 15 amino acids. Deletions cut 7 bases from V and 3 bases from J, with 18 bases between. The V gene's germline CDR1 is LNHDA and CDR2 SQIVND (reference sequence).

The chain has TRBV18 and TRBJ2-1; D is perhaps TRBD1 (6 bases). The CDR3 length is 12 residues. Germline CDR1 is KGHSH and CDR2 is LQKENI. V lost 0 bases, J lost 10 bases, and 7 bases lay in between. The CDR3 region has the DNA TGTGCCAGCTCACCACCCCAGGGGGAGCAGTTCTTC. Protein product: CASSPPQGEQFF.

The chain couples TRBV11-2 to TRBJ1-4, with 10 bases identical to TRBD1. Germline trimming cut 8 bases from V and 5 bases from J; bases unmatched to any gene: 8. This CDR3 is built from 15 residues. Germline-derived CDR1 and CDR2 are SGHAT and FQNNGV. Written as DNA, the CDR3 is TGTGCCAGCGGGACAGGGGCGGGCGAGAATGAAAAACTGTTTTTT. Translating it yields CASGTGAGENEKLFF.

V usage is TRBV5-4 and J usage is TRBJ2-1; D might be TRBD2 (6 bases). Deletions cut 4 bases from V and 4 bases from J, with 12 bases between. CDR1 and CDR2 (germline): SGHNT, YYREEE (reference sequence). The CDR3 loop spans 14 amino acids. CDR3: CASSPRAGYNEQFF. In nucleotides, the CDR3 is TGTGCCAGCAGCCCAAGGGCGGGATACAATGAGCAGTTCTTC.

V and J are TRBV5-6 and TRBJ2-3; the match to TRBD2 covers 10 bases. V shed 4 bases, J shed 3 bases, and the junction held 8 bases outside the gene matches. The CDR3 runs 16 residues. Germline CDR1 reads SGHDT; CDR2 reads YYEEEE. Written as DNA, the CDR3 is TGTGCCAGCAGCAGGGCTAGCGGGAGATATACAGATACGCAGTATTTT. This sequence encodes CASSRASGRYTDTQYF.

The V and J genes are TRBV3-1 (or the pseudogene TRBV3-2) and TRBJ2-5; the match to TRBD2 covers 7 bases. Looked up from germline, CDR1 is LGHDT and CDR2 is YNNKEL (reference sequence). CDR3 size: 12 residues. V was pared by 4 bases and J by 8 bases, with 4 bases of the junction left unmatched. The CDR3 region is CASSLRTSTQYF. The CDR3 nucleotides read TGTGCCAGCAGCCTCCGGACTAGTACCCAGTACTTC.

The chain links TRBV5-1 to TRBJ2-5; 7 nucleotides agree with TRBD1. V gave up 0 bases and J gave up 0 bases; unmatched junction bases: 2. The V gene's germline CDR1 is SGHRS and CDR2 YFSETQ. This CDR3 is 15 amino acids long. As DNA, the CDR3 is TGCGCCAGCAGCTTGGCCGACAGGGACCAAGAGACCCAGTACTTC. Translating it yields CASSLADRDQETQYF.

This chain's CDR3 is CASSRQGAATEAFF. The CDR3 DNA follows: TGTGCCAGCAGTAGACAGGGGGCGGCCACTGAAGCTTTCTTT. V usage is TRBV27 and J usage is TRBJ1-1; 10 bases line up with TRBD1. CDR1 and CDR2 (germline): MNHEY, SMNVEV (reference sequence). There are 14 residues in the CDR3. J gave up 4 bases and V 5 bases, and 4 bases lay outside the gene matches.

This chain joins TRBV11-2 and TRBJ1-2; 11 nucleotides line up with TRBD1. The CDR3 is 14 residues long. Germline lookup yields CDR1 SGHAT and CDR2 FQNNGV. After removal of 5 bases from V and 4 bases from J, the junction contained 3 bases not matched to a gene. The CDR3 protein is CASSPGQGAYGYTF. The CDR3 DNA reads TGTGCCAGCAGCCCAGGACAGGGGGCCTATGGCTACACCTTC.